Presented here are 22 T cell receptor beta chains from one specimen sequenced in a study of regulatory T cells in long-lasting Graves disease. HTBI primers from iRepertoire and Arm-PCR of CDR3 regions yielded the TCR beta libraries. TCRdb called the multiplex PCR reads again in MiXCR, with one record for every CDR3 protein. The data show a few hundred thousand distinct CDR3 sequences, with roughly 19% seen just once and about an eighth held by the top ten. The time point here: newly diagnosed GD, antithyroid drugs for less than 3 months. Extracted PBMC RNA gave rise to the TCR library. These data are also associated with another study on T cells in Graves' hyperthyroidism and ophthalmopathy.

Source: peripheral blood mononuclear cells (PBMCs), taken at new diagnosis, from a patient treated with antithyroid drugs. These receptors were collected from a woman aged 25 to 45 with Graves disease.

This clonotype was picked up many times. The gene calls are TRBV12-5 and TRBJ2-3; no clear D. With 1 base removed from V and 6 bases from J, the gap between germline ends came to 11 bases. The CDR3 loop spans 14 amino acids. Germline CDR1 reads LGHNT; CDR2 reads FRNRAP. CDR3 sequence: CASGLGRRADTQYF. CDR3 in DNA: TGTGCTAGTGGTTTGGGAAGACGCGCGGATACGCAGTATTTT.

This clonotype was seen ten or more times. J is TRBJ2-3 and V is TRBV5-1, with a possible D match to TRBD1 (5 bases). The CDR3 is 16 residues long. Per germline, CDR1 SGHRS and CDR2 YFSETQ. Trimming left V 0 bases short and J 1 base short, with 12 bases between. CDR3 sequence: CASSLGGRDGTDTQYF. DNA for the CDR3: TGCGCCAGCAGCTTGGGGGGCCGAGACGGCACAGATACGCAGTATTTT.

This clonotype was counted ten times or more. CDR3 residues: CASSLRGIGAYNEQFF. CDR3 nucleotides: TGTGCCAGCAGCTTACGGGGAATTGGCGCCTACAATGAGCAGTTCTTC. V gene TRBV7-9 combines with J gene TRBJ2-1, with D possibly matching TRBD2 (5 bases). Trimming stripped 2 bases from V and 2 bases from J, with 13 bases between. The germline gives CDR1 SEHNR, CDR2 FQNEAQ (reference sequence). The CDR3 length is 16 residues. The entire variable domain, with the rest obtained from reference TRBV7-9 and TRBJ2-1, is as follows: DTGVSQNPRHKITKRGQNVTFRCDPISEHNRLYWYRQTLGQGPEFLTYFQNEAQLEKSRLLSDRFSAERPKGSFSTLEIQRTEQGDSAMYLCASSLRGIGAYNEQFFGPGTRLTVL.

There are many counts of this clonotype. This rearrangement joins TRBV19 to TRBJ1-2; D call uncertain. The CDR3 has 13 residues. From germline, CDR1 is LNHDA and CDR2 SQIVND (reference sequence). Trimming shortened V by 3 bases and J by 4 bases, and 9 bases separated the two germline ends. CDR3 in DNA: TGTGCCAGTAGTATCCCGTCGAGCTATGGCTACACCTTC. It encodes CASSIPSSYGYTF. Full variable domain (missing parts from reference TRBV19 and TRBJ1-2): DGGITQSPKYLFRKEGQNVTLSCEQNLNHDAMYWYRQDPGQGLRLIYYSQIVNDFQKGDIAEGYSVSREKKESFPLTVTSAQKNPTAFYLCASSIPSSYGYTFGSGTRLTVV.

This clonotype was seen many times. The chain employs TRBV4-1 and TRBJ2-1; D ambiguous. CDR1 is MGHRA and CDR2 is YSYEKL in the germline V gene. The CDR3 is made up of 14 amino acids. The germline V and J ends were trimmed by 1 base and 7 bases, with 11 bases remaining between them. The CDR3 loop is CASSQVWLGNEQFF. The CDR3 nucleotides are TGCGCCAGCAGCCAAGTTTGGCTGGGTAATGAGCAGTTCTTC.

This clonotype was found many times. The chain combines TRBV27 with TRBJ1-2; 10 bases line up with TRBD1. With V trimmed by 5 bases and J by 3 bases, 9 bases remained unmatched. CDR1 is MNHEY and CDR2 is SMNVEV in the germline V gene (reference sequence). The length of the CDR3 is 16 residues. CDR3 in DNA: TGTGCCAGCAGTCCCGCGGACAGGGGGAATGACTATGGCTACACCTTC. Amino acids: CASSPADRGNDYGYTF.

At least ten counts were recorded for this clonotype. This chain links TRBV10-3 with TRBJ1-1; TRBD1 might be the D (6 bases). Germline V gene lookup returns CDR1 ENHRY and CDR2 SYGVKD. V dropped 4 bases and J dropped 12 bases, with 18 bases sitting between them. The CDR3 loop spans 13 amino acids. The CDR3 DNA sequence: TGTGCCATCAGTGCGACGTCTTCCAGGGGAACTTTCTTT. This sequence encodes CAISATSSRGTFF.

This clonotype was detected many times. V usage is TRBV7-9 and J usage is TRBJ1-2; D unclear. The V end lost 8 bases, the J end lost 5 bases, and 18 bases lay between the germline ends. The CDR3 totals 14 residues. Germline V lookup: CDR1 SEHNR, CDR2 FQNEAQ (reference sequence). CDR3 nucleotide sequence: TGTGCCAGCGGCCCAGGAAAGGGCCTTTATGGCTACACCTTC. It is translated as CASGPGKGLYGYTF.

This clonotype was observed at least ten times. The CDR3 ends on some other residue instead of the conserved phenylalanine or tryptophan, so this is likely a read error. It is unclear where the CDR3 begins or ends on the DNA, so no DNA is shown, and the CDR3 is as TCRdb lists it. The chain carries TRBV20-1 and TRBJ1-6; TRBD1, the table's D call, lacks a check against the DNA. Germline CDR1 and CDR2: DFQATT and SNEGSKA (reference sequence). The CDR3 numbers 9 amino acids, ends counted. This CDR3 is CSARTGGTC.

The chain joins TRBV30 to TRBJ1-6; no reliable D call. This CDR3 spans 14 amino acids. Trimming removed 4 bases at V and 8 bases at J, with 15 bases between. From germline, CDR1 is GTSNPN and CDR2 SVGIG (reference sequence). CDR3 in amino acids: CAWTRDGRDSPLHF. CDR3 DNA sequence: TGTGCCTGGACTAGAGACGGGAGGGATTCACCCCTCCACTTT.

This clonotype showed up many times. This chain connects TRBV6-1 to TRBJ1-1, with D tentatively TRBD1 (5 bases). CDR1 is MNHNS and CDR2 is SASEGT in the germline V gene. The V end was cut by 7 bases, the J end by 1 base, with 10 bases between. This CDR3 region has 13 residues. CDR3 sequence: CASKRDPNTEAFF. As DNA, the CDR3 is TGTGCCAGCAAGAGGGACCCGAACACTGAAGCTTTCTTT.

This clonotype was seen repeatedly, ten times or more. This chain uses TRBV12-3 or TRBV12-4 with TRBJ2-7; TRBD2 aligns across 11 bases. The junction had 12 bases not matched to a gene; V was cut back by 5 bases and J by 9 bases. The CDR3 has 15 residues. CDR3 in amino acids: CASSASGGITSGQYF. The CDR3 nucleotides read TGTGCCAGCAGTGCTAGCGGGGGGATCACCTCGGGGCAGTACTTC.

This clonotype was counted many times. The chain has TRBV20-1 and TRBJ1-1, with D possibly TRBD1 on 5 matching bases. Germline lookup yields CDR1 DFQATT and CDR2 SNEGSKA (reference sequence). V lost 3 bases to trimming and J lost 0 bases, with 5 bases between them. The CDR3 length is 12 residues. The CDR3 DNA is TGCAGTGCTAGGGGGGTGAACACTGAAGCTTTCTTT. It specifies CSARGVNTEAFF.

This clonotype showed up many times. The chain couples TRBV19 to TRBJ1-5, with D possibly TRBD1 on 6 matching bases. This CDR3 comprises 13 residues. V lost 6 bases and J 7 bases, leaving 13 bases between the germline ends. Looked up from germline, CDR1 is LNHDA and CDR2 is SQIVND (reference sequence). CDR3 DNA sequence: TGTGCCAGTAGACTCACAGGGAAGCAGCCCCAGCATTTT. It specifies CASRLTGKQPQHF. The full variable domain, rest sourced from reference TRBV19 and TRBJ1-5, is DGGITQSPKYLFRKEGQNVTLSCEQNLNHDAMYWYRQDPGQGLRLIYYSQIVNDFQKGDIAEGYSVSREKKESFPLTVTSAQKNPTAFYLCASRLTGKQPQHFGDGTRLSIL.

This clonotype has ten or more counts. The chain recombines TRBV7-3 with TRBJ1-1; no reliable D call. Per germline, CDR1 SGHTA and CDR2 FQGTGA. The CDR3 extends over 13 amino acids. The ends were cut back, 4 bases at V and 4 bases at J, with 10 bases in the middle. In nucleotides, the CDR3 is TGTGCCAGCAGCTCGTCGGGTCGCACTGAAGCTTTCTTT. It codes for CASSSSGRTEAFF. Complete variable domain (other parts from reference TRBV7-3 and TRBJ1-1): GAGVSQTPSNKVTEKGKYVELRCDPISGHTALYWYRQSLGQGPEFLIYFQGTGAADDSGLPNDRFFAVRPEGSVSTLKIQRTERGDSAVYLCASSSSGRTEAFFGQGTRLTVV.

On this clonotype: A far larger clone is a single base away, which makes a read error likely. The rearrangement joins TRBV6-1 to TRBJ1-2; 11 bases fit TRBD1. The CDR3 sequence is 15 residues long. CDR1 and CDR2 from the germline V gene are MNHNS and SASEGT. This CDR3 is CASSGQGAQSYDYTF. In DNA, the CDR3 is TGTGCCAGCAGCGGACAGGGGGCTCAGAGCTATGACTACACCTTC.

This clonotype has at least ten counts. The chain employs TRBV28 and TRBJ2-3; 9 bases are a match to TRBD2. This CDR3 has 16 amino acids. Per germline, CDR1 MDHEN and CDR2 SYDVKM. Losses at the gene ends were 3 bases for V and 5 bases for J; bases not matched to a gene: 9. CDR3 loop: CASSLPLAGNLDTQYF. As DNA, the CDR3 is TGTGCCAGCAGTTTGCCCCTAGCGGGGAATTTAGATACGCAGTATTTT. The complete variable domain, with remaining parts taken from reference TRBV28 and TRBJ2-3, reads DVKVTQSSRYLVKRTGEKVFLECVQDMDHENMFWYRQDPGLGLRLIYFSYDVKMKEKGDIPEGYSVSREKKERFSLILESASTNQTSMYLCASSLPLAGNLDTQYFGPGTRLTVL.

The table lists this clonotype with many counts. The chain combines TRBV7-8 with TRBJ1-3; the D is unclear. V shed 2 bases and J shed 0 bases, with 8 bases lying between them. This CDR3 is built from 15 residues. Germline CDR1 reads SGHVS; CDR2 reads FQNEAQ. CDR3 region: CASSLRESSGNTIYF. The DNA for the CDR3 is TGTGCCAGCAGCTTACGGGAGAGCTCTGGAAACACCATATATTTT.

This clonotype was detected ten times or more. J is TRBJ1-2 and V is TRBV28; the D gene is possibly TRBD1 (6 bases). The CDR3 has 13 amino acids. Germline CDR1 and CDR2: MDHEN and SYDVKM. V was clipped by 5 bases and J by 4 bases, with 11 bases between them. For the CDR3, the DNA is TGTGCCAGCAGTGATACAGGGCCCTATGGCTACACCTTC. Protein sequence: CASSDTGPYGYTF.

This clonotype was counted many times. V and J are TRBV5-1 and TRBJ1-6, with D perhaps TRBD1 (5 bases). This CDR3 is built from 15 residues. Trimming took off 3 bases at V and 8 bases at J, with 15 bases between the two ends. Germline lookup yields CDR1 SGHRS and CDR2 YFSETQ. The CDR3 DNA reads as TGCGCCAGCAGCTCGGCGAGGCAGGGTGATTCACCCCTCCACTTT. It specifies CASSSARQGDSPLHF.

This clonotype was picked up many times. This sequence joins TRBV30 and TRBJ1-1; the D gene is possibly TRBD1 (5 bases). The V end was cut by 4 bases, the J end by 5 bases, with 17 bases between. Germline V gene data show CDR1 as GTSNPN and CDR2 as SVGIG (reference sequence). This CDR3 is 14 amino acids long. CDR3 sequence: CAWIRWDRRTEAFF. The CDR3 DNA sequence: TGTGCCTGGATCCGCTGGGACCGGCGAACTGAAGCTTTCTTT.

A note on this clonotype: With only one base between it and a far larger clone, this is likely a read error. This chain joins TRBV2 and TRBJ1-2, with 10 bases that match TRBD1. Germline values: CDR1 SNHLY, CDR2 FYNNEI. There are 13 residues in the CDR3. With 6 bases clipped from V and 4 bases from J, the junction kept 2 bases outside the gene matches. In DNA, the CDR3 is TGTGCCAGCAGCGACAGGGGGCCCTATGGCTACACCTTC. Protein: CASSDRGPYGYTF.